This TCR beta chain appears in the sequencing data of a study of Graves' ophthalmopathy and Graves' hyperthyroidism. General study points: The authors also found most expanded thyroid clonotypes above 0.001 frequency in blood. As the model predicted ophthalmopathy progression, it achieved a sensitivity of roughly 69% and a specificity of roughly 73%. Using a 13-signature model, the authors split ophthalmopathy from stable hyperthyroidism, with 85% to 90% sensitivity and 70% to 83% specificity.

This CDR3 is built from 15 residues. The ends were cut back, 1 base at V and 2 bases at J, with 11 bases in the middle. This clonotype was observed many times. Its matching antigen is unknown. For repertoire sequencing, the TCR beta CDR3 regions were amplified from RNA transcripts. First-round RT-PCR used HTBI primers; second-round multiplex PCR followed. One entry per CDR3 protein, called by TCRdb with MiXCR from the multiplex PCR reads. The sample consists of about 57,000 distinct CDR3 sequences, around 50% of them appearing once. This sequence joins TRBV12-3 or TRBV12-4 and TRBJ1-1; D ambiguous. Sequencing was done on a sample of peripheral blood. The receptor's source is an adult woman with Graves' ophthalmopathy. CDR3 sequence (DNA): TGTGCCAGCAGTTTAGAAGCCATGGGTAACACTGAAGCTTTCTTT. Encoded protein: CASSLEAMGNTEAFF.